This entry lists 19 T cell receptor beta chains sequenced from one sample in a study of spatial heterogeneity in lung cancer. The time point is: sample taken at primary tumor resection. No cells were sorted before sequencing. The whole RNA sequenced was extracted from tumor, nontumor lung or frozen PBMC. TCRdb reprocessed the 5' RACE reads via MiXCR and lists one record per CDR3 protein. The table shows roughly 70,000 distinct CDR3 sequences, with 13% occurring only once. Here the sequenced sample was PBMCs, taken at surgery. The receptors derive from a male donor with early-stage non-small cell lung cancer.

The chain is built from TRBV10-3 and TRBJ1-2; weak D call: TRBD1 (6 bases). The V gene lost 6 bases and the J gene lost 6 bases, with 11 bases spanning the gap. There are 12 residues in the CDR3. In germline, CDR1 is ENHRY, CDR2 SYGVKD. As DNA, the CDR3 is TGTGCCATCAGCCTAGACAGGAATGGCTACACCTTC. This translates into CAISLDRNGYTF.

V is TRBV5-1 and J is TRBJ2-7; tentatively, D is TRBD1 or TRBD2 (5 bases each). Trimming stripped 3 bases from V and 5 bases from J, with 18 bases between. Germline V lookup: CDR1 SGHRS, CDR2 YFSETQ. This CDR3 region has 15 residues. Here the CDR3 reads CASSSPGTGRHEQYF. CDR3 DNA: TGCGCCAGCAGCTCGCCCGGGACGGGCCGCCACGAGCAGTACTTC.

This clonotype was seen only a few times. The V gene is TRBV6-6, the J gene TRBJ2-2; the match to TRBD2 covers 8 bases. J lost 1 base, V lost 5 bases, and 9 bases had no gene match. CDR1 is MNHNY, CDR2 SVGAGI, per germline (reference sequence). There are 17 residues in the CDR3. CDR3 nucleotides: TGTGCCAGCAGTCCACGGGGGGGACCTTGGAACACCGGGGAGCTGTTTTTT. It is translated as CASSPRGGPWNTGELFF.

The chain recombines TRBV6-6 with TRBJ1-5, with D unclear. V was trimmed by 6 bases and J by 0 bases, leaving 15 bases between them. CDR1 is MNHNY, CDR2 SVGAGI, per germline (reference sequence). The CDR3 consists of 16 residues. CDR3 sequence (DNA): TGTGCCAGCAGCCAACAAAGGCGATATAGCAATCAGCCCCAGCATTTT. Residues: CASSQQRRYSNQPQHF.

This clonotype was found a few times. CDR3 loop: CASSAERSSYEQYF. CDR3 bases: TGTGCCAGCAGTGCGGAAAGGAGCTCCTACGAGCAGTACTTC. The genes are TRBV6-4 and TRBJ2-7; D is unresolved. The CDR3 consists of 14 residues. Germline V gene lookup returns CDR1 MRHNA and CDR2 SNTAGT. Trimming stripped 4 bases from V and 0 bases from J, with 10 bases between.

This chain joins TRBV7-2 and TRBJ2-7, with 7 positions matching TRBD1. The V gene's germline CDR1 is SGHTA and CDR2 FQGNSA. The CDR3 covers 14 residues. J was trimmed by 0 bases and V by 8 bases; bases with no gene match: 7. CDR3 coding DNA: TGTGCCAGCCGCTCGGGGACAGCCTCCTACGAGCAGTACTTC. Its protein product is CASRSGTASYEQYF.

Worth noting for this clonotype: Given a much more abundant clone one base away, this may be a read error. The CDR3 coding sequence is TGTGCCTGCAGCCACCGAACGCACTATGGCTACACCTTC. It translates to CACSHRTHYGYTF. The chain recombines TRBV14 with TRBJ1-2; D not certain. Per germline, CDR1 SGHDN and CDR2 FVKESK. The CDR3 is 13 amino acids.

This clonotype came up a few times. The genes are TRBV24-1 and TRBJ2-1; the D gene is possibly TRBD2 (6 bases). Germline assignment: CDR1 KGHDR and CDR2 SFDVKD. V gave up 3 bases and J gave up 4 bases, with 9 bases separating them. The length of the CDR3 is 14 residues. CDR3: CATSDPGTYNEQFF. The CDR3 DNA sequence: TGTGCCACCAGTGATCCCGGGACTTACAATGAGCAGTTCTTC.

The V gene is TRBV3-1, the J gene TRBJ1-1; TRBD1 matches at 9 bases. Germline V gene sequence: CDR1 LGHDT, CDR2 YNNKEL (reference sequence). This CDR3 is built from 15 residues. V lost 2 bases to trimming and J lost 3 bases; unmatched junction nucleotides: 4. CDR3 amino acids: CASSQWDRVDTEAFF. The CDR3 nucleotides read TGTGCCAGCAGCCAATGGGACAGGGTGGACACTGAAGCTTTCTTT.

This clonotype was found many times. The V and J genes are TRBV29-1 and TRBJ2-1; 10 bases are shared with TRBD1. This CDR3 comprises 14 residues. In germline, CDR1 is SQVTM, CDR2 ANQGSEA. J gave up 4 bases and V 5 bases, and 5 bases lay outside the gene matches. The CDR3 loop is CSVPGQGRYNEQFF. Written as DNA, the CDR3 is TGCAGCGTTCCGGGACAGGGGCGATACAATGAGCAGTTCTTC.

This clonotype appeared many times. V and J are TRBV5-4 and TRBJ1-2; the D gene is possibly TRBD1 (5 bases). Trimming stripped 5 bases from V and 4 bases from J, with 18 bases between. This CDR3 is 15 amino acids long. The germline CDR1 and CDR2 sequences are SGHNT and YYREEE (reference sequence). CDR3 region: CASSPHGAGIYGYTF. As DNA, the CDR3 is TGTGCCAGCAGTCCGCACGGGGCCGGGATCTATGGCTACACCTTC.

The V and J genes are TRBV6-2 or TRBV6-3 and TRBJ1-5, with D tentatively TRBD1 (5 bases). V was shortened by 9 bases and J by 5 bases, with 11 bases between the two germline ends. The germline V gene encodes CDR1 MNHEY and CDR2 SVGEGT. The CDR3 is 12 amino acids. In DNA form, the CDR3 reads TGTGCCAGTGGGACCGTTTATCAGCCCCAGCATTTT. Its translation is CASGTVYQPQHF.

This clonotype was counted at least ten times. The chain links TRBV7-9 to TRBJ2-5, with a possible D match to TRBD2 (5 bases). The V gene lost 11 bases and the J gene lost 1 base, with 20 bases spanning the gap. The CDR3 has 15 amino acids. Germline CDR1 SEHNR, CDR2 FQNEAQ (reference sequence). The CDR3 is CAGRDYGSVQETQYF. Here the CDR3 DNA reads TGTGCCGGACGAGACTACGGCTCTGTCCAAGAGACCCAGTACTTC.

The chain is built from TRBV19 and TRBJ1-4; 10 positions match TRBD1. From germline, CDR1 is LNHDA and CDR2 SQIVND (reference sequence). V shed 7 bases, J shed 3 bases, and the junction held 8 bases outside the gene matches. The CDR3 is 16 amino acids. The CDR3 nucleotides are TGTGCCAGTACTCCGACAGGGGGCCCATCTAATGAAAAACTGTTTTTT. It codes for CASTPTGGPSNEKLFF.

In its sample, this clonotype was seen many times. CDR3 loop: CASSLALAGSTDTQYF. CDR3 sequence (DNA): TGTGCCAGCAGTTTAGCACTAGCGGGCAGCACAGATACGCAGTATTTT. The chain links TRBV12-3 or TRBV12-4 to TRBJ2-3; 9 bases match TRBD2. The CDR3 has 16 amino acids. Losses at the gene ends were 0 bases for V and 0 bases for J; bases not matched to a gene: 1.

This clonotype was seen at least ten times. The rearrangement links TRBV30 to TRBJ2-3; TRBD1 might be the D (5 bases). The CDR3 is made up of 13 amino acids. The V end lost 4 bases, the J end lost 7 bases, and 15 bases lay between the germline ends. CDR1 and CDR2 (germline): GTSNPN, SVGIG (reference sequence). CDR3 DNA sequence: TGTGCCTGGAATTACCAGGGCGTGAATACGCAGTATTTT. It yields the protein CAWNYQGVNTQYF.

CDR3 DNA sequence: TGTGCCAGCAGCTTGAGGGCTAGCGGGTACAATGAGCAGTTCTTC. Residues: CASSLRASGYNEQFF. V usage is TRBV11-2 and J usage is TRBJ2-1; 8 bases match TRBD2. The CDR3 covers 15 residues. Germline values: CDR1 SGHAT, CDR2 FQNNGV. Germline trimming cut 3 bases from V and 4 bases from J; bases unmatched to any gene: 5.

This rearrangement joins TRBV5-1 to TRBJ2-1; 15 positions agree with TRBD2. J was trimmed by 8 bases and V by 4 bases; bases with no gene match: 10. CDR3 length: 17 amino acids. Germline CDR1 SGHRS, CDR2 YFSETQ. CDR3 loop: CASSLGLAGGPGDEQFF. As DNA, the CDR3 is TGCGCCAGCAGCCTAGGACTAGCGGGAGGGCCCGGCGATGAGCAGTTCTTC.

The chain is built from TRBV6-6 and TRBJ2-1; no reliable D call. Germline values: CDR1 MNHNY, CDR2 SVGAGI (reference sequence). Trimming left V 4 bases short and J 5 bases short, with 9 bases between. The CDR3 length is 13 residues. CDR3 bases: TGTGCCAGCAGTTTCATGGGCGACAATGAGCAGTTCTTC. Its translation is CASSFMGDNEQFF.